This TCR beta chain was sequenced for a study of cytomegalovirus exposure and HLA in healthy donors listed by TCRdb under 2017. Looking at the study overall: According to an earlier analysis of around 600 of the donors, some 180 million T cells yielded roughly 100 million unique TCR beta sequences and roughly 280 Gb of sequence data. Roughly 300 gigabases of sequencing data and approximately 85 million unique TCR sequences were included in an early release covering around 650 HLA-typed donors. Of the 300 to 500 genotyped donors, 65% to 90% were placed in the genetic ancestry cluster associated with self-reported Caucasian donors. The study was designed to test whether signatures of past pathogen exposure could be identified by cataloging public T cell receptors. The study used immunosequencing to profile the T cell repertoires of more than 650 subjects and linked those repertoires to cytomegalovirus serostatus. Besides the first cohort of more than 650 subjects, a separate validation cohort made up of 120 different subjects was used. The study combined high-throughput TCR immunosequencing, statistical association of individual TCRs with disease status, and machine learning to predict cytomegalovirus infection status. A later analysis re-analyzed previously published TCR beta repertoires from roughly 630 donors and added high-resolution HLA genotyping to study TCR occurrence patterns. Rather than drawing on any new phenotypic data, the later analysis identified candidate immune exposures from TCR beta sequences and the way those sequences occurred across donors. An earlier analysis of about 620 of the donors applied high-throughput TCR beta sequencing to assess whether each TCR beta V gene segment acted as functional or pseudogenic. Donor age, sex, ethnicity and CMV serostatus were collected together with the repertoire data. In a later genetic analysis, genome-wide SNP genotypes for about three fifths of the roughly 670 donors were used, and that subset was treated as a discovery cohort. All discovery cohort repertoires had been generated using a single sequencing platform. HLA typing included class I and class II loci at four-digit resolution. The number of typed donors differed by locus: roughly 620-630 for A, B, C, DRB1 and DQB1; 500 to 550 for DQA1; some 610 for DPA1; and roughly 470 for DPB1. Because of strong linkage in the cohort, five DR-DQ haplotypes were treated as single units for association and clustering. Across some 400 genotyped donors of the cohort, an average of about 240,000 unique TCR beta nucleotide sequences per donor were sequenced, and 15% to 20% of those sequences were non-productive. What the authors observed across the whole study: A further reported finding was that TCR beta sequences accurately predicted the HLA-A and HLA-B alleles for most subjects in the first cohort. The authors suggested that the approach could potentially be generalized to other disease states and immunological phenotypes. CMV serostatus was the only immune exposure information available for the cohort. Broadly in line with IMGT annotations, most TCR beta V segments showed up in productive rearrangements about 87% or about 30% of the time in an earlier analysis of several hundred of the donors. The classifier was reported to diagnose cytomegalovirus status with high specificity and sensitivity in both the original and validation cohorts. A later analysis found that HLA-associated TCR beta chains were more clonally expanded and had lower generation probabilities than equally common non-associated chains. In vitro tests confirmed that three of the cytomegalovirus-associated TCR beta chains recognize cytomegalovirus antigens. Linkage disequilibrium might explain the correlated functional status among segregating V segments, but an unknown experimental factor could not be ruled out. V-gene and J-gene trimming of TCR beta chains was associated with a missense DCLRE1C variant in a later genetic analysis, and the association was replicated in an independent cohort. In a later analysis, TCR association rates were found to vary across HLA loci, with the most associated TCRs seen for DRB1 alleles and the fewest for HLA-C alleles. According to a later analysis, parvovirus B19, influenza, CMV and Epstein-Barr virus appeared linked to several top co-occurrence clusters. According to a later analysis, most CMV-associated TCR beta chains appeared to be HLA-restricted, and the HLA associations seemed to be driven largely by CMV exposure. When HLA alleles, especially DR and DQ, strongly co-occurred, TCR associations were difficult to assign to individual alleles. Because counts were too low, about 17 rarely observed V segments, including chromosome 9 orphons, were excluded from the earlier analysis of 500 to 700 of the donors. Because HLA typing was missing for some donors at each locus, association tests included only the typed subset. A total of about 150 TCR beta chains were listed by the study as associated with cytomegalovirus. The cohort was sequenced for TCR beta chains only, and without alpha or paired-chain data the features that could be detected were limited. The 87-base-pair reads could not distinguish some IMGT-functional V segments, including TRBV6-2 and TRBV6-3, so those segments were excluded. A later analysis associated 15,000 to 20,000 TCR beta sequences with specific HLA alleles at a false discovery rate of 0.05. While some public TCRs were present in many individuals, most TCR sequences turned up only very rarely across donors. Sequencing depth was assumed to be roughly uniform across donors in the presence/absence analyses, though that assumption may not hold. According to a later genetic analysis, donors in an Asian-associated ancestry cluster had fewer N-insertions in productive TCRs than the roughly 700-donor mean. A group of highly shared sequence variants was considered likely to be a technical artifact of the sequencing pipeline.

Its CDR3 holds 16 amino acids, cysteine through phenylalanine. Only CDR3 DNA is held: 48 bases, read in frame from base 1. Sequences SGDLS (CDR1) and YYNGEE (CDR2) are obtained from the germline V gene. Unmatched junction bases come to 5, with V trimmed by 3 bases and J by 4 bases. Libraries were prepared through the immunoSEQ multiplex PCR assay. For the multiplex PCR, a mixture combining 60 forward primers for TCR Vbeta segments and 13 reverse primers for TCR Jbeta segments was used. The CDR3 region of rearranged TCR beta genes was amplified from genomic DNA with a multiplex PCR assay. The Illumina HiSeq System was used to sequence the amplified TCR beta libraries as 87-base-pair reads. The study's own analysis went as follows. In a later analysis, 70 million to 95 million unique TCR beta chains were counted across the roughly 670 repertoires, and roughly 11 million of these chains were shared by at least two donors. Raw reads were error-corrected and collapsed into unique sequences by a nearest-neighbor algorithm in which closely related sequences were merged to remove PCR and sequencing errors. CDR3 sequences were aligned to IMGT reference sequences to assign V, D and J gene segments. For a sequence to be retained, a match of at least six nucleotides to both a V gene segment and a J gene segment was required. A rearrangement counted as productive if the CDR3 had no stop codons and remained in frame with V and J, and every other rearrangement counted as non-productive. CDR3 was defined according to IMGT convention as the region running from the second conserved V-encoded cysteine to the conserved J-encoded phenylalanine. In an earlier analysis of more than 550 of the donors, sequences lacking an unambiguous match to a single V gene segment were excluded. An earlier analysis of some 500 of the donors classified V segments as functional when productive rearrangements were above 56.7% and as segregating when the standard deviation between donors was above 5%. To diagnose cytomegalovirus status from the catalog of TCR beta chain sequences, a statistical classification framework was built. In a later analysis, TCR nucleotide sequences were compared against IMGT/GENE-DB human TR gene sequences so that V and J genes could be assigned. A later analysis assigned CDR3 sequences and most-parsimonious VDJ recombination scenarios with the TCRdist pipeline. A later analysis defined each TCR beta chain by its CDR3 amino acid sequence plus V-gene family, and excluded reads lacking a unique V-gene family. To address suspected cross-contamination and a sequencing artifact, a later analysis removed around 600 highly shared, low-generation-probability nucleotide sequences. A later analysis calculated a clonal expansion index for each public chain from normalized within-repertoire ranks of inferred template counts. In a later analysis, generation probabilities were computed using a VDJ recombination model fitted to out-of-frame rearrangements, and the results were checked against IGoR. In a later analysis, TCR-TCR, TCR-HLA and TCR-CMV co-occurrence was scored with hypergeometric tests, and a repertoire-size bias correction was applied to TCR pairs. False discovery rates were estimated in a later analysis by permuting HLA or CMV assignments 20 times. A later analysis grouped co-occurring TCRs with DBSCAN, adding TCRdist sequence similarity when clustering within HLA-allele-positive subsets. Co-occurrence clustering excluded repertoires with fewer than 30,000 or more than 120,000 public chains, plus five with anomalous nucleotide sharing. TCRdb mirrors the immuneACCESS table, restricted to in-frame sequences. Some clones are absent from its copies; in checked studies, under half trace to an unresolved V gene, and the reason for the others is unknown. That table is the source of V, J and clone size, and D and trimming were worked out from the DNA. Recorded for this sample are roughly 200,000 clones; roughly 84% of them occurred a single time. More than 0.6% of the sample goes to the ten largest clones.

The cohort was made up of approximately 700 healthy bone marrow donors. Cohort members were all nominally healthy when sampled, although unrecorded immune exposures were likely present. The donor was CMV seronegative and belonged to the group of 352 seronegative cohort members. Each donor provided a peripheral blood sample, and peripheral blood mononuclear cells were used for TCR beta sequencing. The Qiagen DNeasy Blood Extraction Kit was used to extract genomic DNA from the blood cell samples. In the case of this clone: The antigen this receptor binds is unknown. No qualities accompany the bases; no much larger clone lies one base away.

Source material: PBMCs. The V and J genes are TRBV9 and TRBJ2-3; TRBD2 matches 13 bases in the middle. The clonotype was recovered from a boy between 2 and 15 years old in good health and CMV-seronegative. The DNA reads as follows: TGTGCCAGCAGCGCCAGACTAGCGGGGGGAGCAGATACGCAGTATTTT. Its amino acids are CASSARLAGGADTQYF.